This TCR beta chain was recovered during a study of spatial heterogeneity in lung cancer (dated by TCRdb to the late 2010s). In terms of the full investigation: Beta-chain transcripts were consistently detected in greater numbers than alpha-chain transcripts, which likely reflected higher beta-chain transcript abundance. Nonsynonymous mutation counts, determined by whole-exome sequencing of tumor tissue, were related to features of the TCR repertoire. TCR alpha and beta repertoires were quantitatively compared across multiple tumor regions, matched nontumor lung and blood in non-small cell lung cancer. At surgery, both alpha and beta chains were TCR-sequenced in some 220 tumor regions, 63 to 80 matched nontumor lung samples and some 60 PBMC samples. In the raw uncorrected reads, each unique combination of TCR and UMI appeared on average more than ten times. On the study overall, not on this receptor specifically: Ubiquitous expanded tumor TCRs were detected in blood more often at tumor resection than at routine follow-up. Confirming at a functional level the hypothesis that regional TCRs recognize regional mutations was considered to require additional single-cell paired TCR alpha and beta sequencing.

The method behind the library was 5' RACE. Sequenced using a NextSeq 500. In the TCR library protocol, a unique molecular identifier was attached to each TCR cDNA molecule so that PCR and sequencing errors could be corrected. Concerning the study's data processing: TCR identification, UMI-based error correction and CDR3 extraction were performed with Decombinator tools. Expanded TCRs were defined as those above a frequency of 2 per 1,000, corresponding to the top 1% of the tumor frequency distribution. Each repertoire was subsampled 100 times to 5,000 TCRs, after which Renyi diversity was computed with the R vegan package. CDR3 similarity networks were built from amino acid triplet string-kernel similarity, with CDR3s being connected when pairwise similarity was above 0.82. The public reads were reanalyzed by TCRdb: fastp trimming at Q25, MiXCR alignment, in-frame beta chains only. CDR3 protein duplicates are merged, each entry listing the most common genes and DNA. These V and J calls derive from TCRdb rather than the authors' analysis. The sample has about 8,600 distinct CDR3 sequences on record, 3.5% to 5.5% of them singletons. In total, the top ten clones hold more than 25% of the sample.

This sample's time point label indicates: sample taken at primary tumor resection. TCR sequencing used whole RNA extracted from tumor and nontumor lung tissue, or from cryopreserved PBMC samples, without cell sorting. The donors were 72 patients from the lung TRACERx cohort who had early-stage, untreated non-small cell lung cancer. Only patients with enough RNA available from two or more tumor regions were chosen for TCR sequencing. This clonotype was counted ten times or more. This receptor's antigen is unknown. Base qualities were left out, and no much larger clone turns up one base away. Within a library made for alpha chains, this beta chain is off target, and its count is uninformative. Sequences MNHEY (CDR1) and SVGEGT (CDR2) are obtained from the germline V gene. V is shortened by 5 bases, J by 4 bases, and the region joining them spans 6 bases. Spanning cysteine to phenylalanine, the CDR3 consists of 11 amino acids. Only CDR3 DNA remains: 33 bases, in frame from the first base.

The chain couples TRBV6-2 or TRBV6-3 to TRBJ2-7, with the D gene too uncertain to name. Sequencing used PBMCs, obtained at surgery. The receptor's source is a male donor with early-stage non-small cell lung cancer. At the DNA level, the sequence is TGTGCCAGCAGTCTAAGGTACGAGCAGTACTTC. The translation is CASSLRYEQYF.